This passage covers 25 T cell receptor beta chains from one sample sequenced in a study of regulatory T cells in long-lasting Graves disease. Arm-PCR with iRepertoire HTBI primers amplified the CDR3 regions for these TCR beta libraries. TCRdb recomputed calls from the multiplex PCR reads with MiXCR, one row per CDR3 protein. This repertoire shows approximately 440,000 distinct CDR3 sequences, less than 25% found once; its top ten account for about a quarter. Time point described: persistent/refractory GD, antithyroid drugs over 5 years with positive TRAb. Researchers made the TCR library from RNA that was extracted from PBMCs. The sample was peripheral blood mononuclear cells (PBMCs), taken when the disease was refractory, from a patient treated with antithyroid drugs. These receptors all come from a female donor with Graves disease.

This clonotype was found a few times. The V gene is TRBV5-1, the J gene TRBJ1-2; 9 bases agree with TRBD1. With 4 bases clipped from V and 4 bases from J, the junction kept 20 bases outside the gene matches. Germline V gene data show CDR1 as SGHRS and CDR2 as YFSETQ. This CDR3 is built from 19 residues. CDR3 DNA: TGCGCCAGCAGCCAAACGGGCTACAGGGGGCGAACGAATCCCTATGGCTACACCTTC. This gives the protein CASSQTGYRGRTNPYGYTF.

J is TRBJ2-7 and V is TRBV6-1; D is possibly TRBD2 (5 bases). This CDR3 contains 16 residues. In germline, CDR1 is MNHNS, CDR2 SASEGT. V gave up 2 bases and J gave up 3 bases, with 17 bases separating them. The CDR3 DNA is TGTGCCAGCAGTGAATACTCGCTGACTATGGGCTACGAGCAGTACTTC. Translated: CASSEYSLTMGYEQYF.

This clonotype was detected a few times. The chain carries TRBV24-1 and TRBJ1-2; no clear D gene. Germline V gene sequence: CDR1 KGHDR, CDR2 SFDVKD. Between the trimmed V and J ends, which lost 0 bases and 3 bases, there was a span of 7 bases. The CDR3 extends over 14 amino acids. CDR3: CATSDLSADYGYTF. Written as DNA, the CDR3 is TGTGCCACCAGTGATTTGTCAGCGGACTATGGCTACACCTTC.

The rearrangement joins TRBV19 to TRBJ1-5; tentative D call: TRBD1 (5 bases). V lost 3 bases and J 1 base, leaving 10 bases between the germline ends. This CDR3 region has 15 residues. CDR1 and CDR2 (germline): LNHDA, SQIVND (reference sequence). CDR3 in DNA: TGTGCCAGTAGTATGGATAGGGGCAGCAATCAGCCCCAGCATTTT. Protein: CASSMDRGSNQPQHF.

This clonotype has only a few counts. The V call is TRBV6-1, the J call TRBJ2-2; the match to TRBD2 covers 11 bases. Trimming cost V 5 bases and J 3 bases; bases outside gene matches: 5. The CDR3 sequence is 16 residues long. Germline CDR1 is MNHNS and CDR2 is SASEGT. This chain's CDR3 is CASSPRLAGHTGELFF. Written as DNA, the CDR3 is TGTGCCAGCAGTCCAAGACTAGCGGGGCACACCGGGGAGCTGTTTTTT.

V is TRBV20-1 and J is TRBJ2-7; 11 nucleotides agree with TRBD1. The CDR3 length is 15 residues. The germline V gene encodes CDR1 DFQATT and CDR2 SNEGSKA (reference sequence). V shed 5 bases and J 0 bases; nucleotides not matched to a gene: 6. CDR3 coding DNA: TGCAGTGCTGAAAGGACAGGGGGCTCCTCCTACGAGCAGTACTTC. Its protein is CSAERTGGSSYEQYF.

Of note for this clonotype: A read error may produce the germline difference seen at one junction end. The rearrangement uses TRBV12-5 and TRBJ1-1, with unresolved D. CDR3 length equals 13 residues. Germline-derived CDR1 and CDR2 are LGHNT and FRNRAP. CDR3 bases: TGTACTAGTGGTTTGGCAGGGAACACTGAAGCTTTCTTT. This translates into CTSGLAGNTEAFF.

The chain carries TRBV5-1 and TRBJ2-7, with a tentative D call TRBD2 (6 bases). This CDR3 is 13 amino acids long. Looked up from germline, CDR1 is SGHRS and CDR2 is YFSETQ. Trimming took off 0 bases at V and 6 bases at J, with 10 bases between the two ends. The CDR3 coding sequence is TGCGCCAGCAGCTTGGTATCGGGGGTCGAGCAGTACTTC. Its translation: CASSLVSGVEQYF.

The V and J genes are TRBV7-9 and TRBJ2-1, with D possibly TRBD2 on 6 matching bases. Deletions cut 5 bases from V and 8 bases from J, with 10 bases between. Germline loops: CDR1 SEHNR, CDR2 FQNEAQ (reference sequence). The CDR3 is 12 amino acids. The CDR3 reads CASSPLAHEQFF. CDR3 in DNA: TGTGCCAGCAGCCCACTAGCCCATGAGCAGTTCTTC. The whole variable domain, filled in from reference TRBV7-9 and TRBJ2-1, reads DTGVSQNPRHKITKRGQNVTFRCDPISEHNRLYWYRQTLGQGPEFLTYFQNEAQLEKSRLLSDRFSAERPKGSFSTLEIQRTEQGDSAMYLCASSPLAHEQFFGPGTRLTVL.

This chain connects TRBV25-1 to TRBJ2-5; D is perhaps TRBD1 (6 bases). Germline V gives CDR1 MGHDK, CDR2 SYGVNS. The CDR3 contains 15 residues. V shed 8 bases and J shed 1 base, with 17 bases lying between them. CDR3: CASGYSRGAQETQYF. CDR3 sequence (DNA): TGTGCCAGCGGGTATAGCAGGGGAGCCCAAGAGACCCAGTACTTC.

The chain employs TRBV3-2 and TRBJ2-7; the table's D call, TRBD1, has no DNA check behind it. TRBV3-2 is a documented pseudogene. The length of the CDR3 is 14 residues. CDR3 DNA: TGTGCCAGCAGCGACCTAGGGGGGGGACCCCGTGTGTACTTC. Encoded protein: CASSDLGGGPRVYF.

The rearrangement links TRBV29-1 to TRBJ1-3, with unresolved D. CDR1 and CDR2 (germline): SQVTM, ANQGSEA. This CDR3 comprises 13 residues. Trimming removed 4 bases from V and 0 bases from J, with 7 bases in between. CDR3 region: CSVARYSGNTIYF. CDR3 nucleotides: TGCAGCGTTGCACGTTACTCTGGAAACACCATATATTTT.

This clonotype was found a few times. The chain carries TRBV19 and TRBJ1-5; D is unclear. The CDR3 sequence is 14 residues long. In germline, CDR1 is LNHDA, CDR2 SQIVND (reference sequence). The V end was cut by 4 bases, the J end by 0 bases, with 7 bases between. The CDR3 loop reads CASSNTFSNQPQHF. In DNA, the CDR3 is TGTGCCAGTAGTAATACTTTTAGCAATCAGCCCCAGCATTTT.

As DNA, the CDR3 is TGTGCCACCACACAGGGATTGAACACTGAAGCTTTCTTT. It specifies CATTQGLNTEAFF. The J gene is TRBJ1-1, the V gene TRBV15; D perhaps matches TRBD1 (6 bases). CDR3 length: 13 residues. Germline-derived CDR1 and CDR2 are LNHNV and YYDKDF (reference sequence). The ends were cut back, 7 bases at V and 0 bases at J, with 9 bases in the middle.

This clonotype was counted at least ten times. The chain combines TRBV7-2 with TRBJ2-7, with a tentative D call TRBD1 (5 bases). The V and J ends lost 2 bases and 6 bases respectively, with 17 bases between them. CDR1 is SGHTA, CDR2 FQGNSA, per germline. This CDR3 is 15 amino acids long. CDR3 bases: TGTGCCAGCAGCTTATTTGCCAGGGTGAGCAGCGAGCAGTACTTC. It is translated as CASSLFARVSSEQYF.

This clonotype was picked up a small number of times. The chain uses TRBV12-3 or TRBV12-4 and TRBJ1-5, with D maybe TRBD1 (6 bases). This CDR3 contains 14 residues. V was shortened by 1 base and J by 5 bases, with 9 bases between the two germline ends. The CDR3 loop reads CASSLEGGDQPQHF. For the CDR3, the DNA is TGTGCCAGCAGTTTAGAGGGGGGCGATCAGCCCCAGCATTTT.

This rearrangement joins TRBV20-1 to TRBJ1-1; 9 nucleotides match TRBD1. V lost 0 bases, J lost 0 bases, and 5 bases stayed unmatched. The CDR3 has 16 residues. In germline, CDR1 is DFQATT, CDR2 SNEGSKA (reference sequence). The CDR3 loop reads CSARDPRTGVNTEAFF. CDR3 DNA sequence: TGCAGTGCTAGAGATCCCCGGACAGGGGTGAACACTGAAGCTTTCTTT.

This clonotype was seen a handful of times. A read error is possible here, since a much larger clone lies one base away. The chain uses TRBV27 and TRBJ2-7; TRBD2 matches at 10 bases. Germline CDR1 and CDR2: MNHEY and SMNVEV (reference sequence). This CDR3 is built from 15 residues. Trimming cost V 3 bases and J 0 bases; bases outside gene matches: 2. For the CDR3, the DNA is TGTGCCAGCAGTTTTTCTAGCGGGAGCTCCTACGAGCAGTACTTC. Translating it yields CASSFSSGSSYEQYF.

This clonotype was recorded at least ten times. This chain joins TRBV5-1 and TRBJ1-2; D is unclear. V shed 0 bases and J shed 4 bases, with 16 bases lying between them. Per germline, CDR1 SGHRS and CDR2 YFSETQ. The CDR3 sequence is 16 residues long. The DNA for the CDR3 is TGCGCCAGCAGCTTGGCATCCCAGGCCCCGGGCTATGGCTACACCTTC. It translates to CASSLASQAPGYGYTF.

This CDR3 is CASSPARGYSGNTIYF. The DNA for the CDR3 is TGTGCCAGCTCACCAGCGAGAGGGTACTCTGGAAACACCATATATTTT. This chain joins TRBV18 and TRBJ1-3, with no clear D. Germline CDR1 is KGHSH and CDR2 is LQKENI. The CDR3 runs 16 residues. V was clipped by 2 bases and J by 0 bases, with 11 bases between them.

Concerning this clonotype itself: A far more abundant clone sits one base away, making this likely a read error. In this CDR3 the conserved last residue, phenylalanine or tryptophan, is missing, so a read error is likely. The V gene is TRBV12-3 or TRBV12-4, the J gene TRBJ1-5; perhaps TRBD1 as D (5 bases). This CDR3 has 14 amino acids. V lost 4 bases and J 11 bases, leaving 18 bases between the germline ends. CDR3 bases: TGTGCCAGCAGTTCCCAGGACACCGTGAGGTCCCAGCATCTT. Its protein is CASSSQDTVRSQHL.

The chain is built from TRBV15 and TRBJ2-7, with D possibly called TRBD1 or TRBD2 (5 bases each). The germline V gene encodes CDR1 LNHNV and CDR2 YYDKDF (reference sequence). There are 14 residues in the CDR3. V lost 0 bases and J lost 7, with 13 bases in between. The CDR3 loop is CATSRDRDVQEQYF. DNA of the CDR3: TGTGCCACCAGCAGAGACCGGGACGTCCAAGAGCAGTACTTC.

The chain has TRBV7-2 and TRBJ2-7, with 9 nucleotides matching TRBD1. Losses at the gene ends were 4 bases for V and 1 base for J; bases not matched to a gene: 8. The CDR3 is made up of 16 amino acids. Germline values: CDR1 SGHTA, CDR2 FQGNSA. CDR3 residues: CASSYNRDRVSYEQYF. CDR3 bases: TGTGCCAGCAGCTACAACCGGGACAGGGTTTCCTACGAGCAGTACTTC.

This clonotype came up many times. The rearrangement joins TRBV14 to TRBJ1-1; no reliable D call. V lost 2 bases and J 5 bases, leaving 9 bases between the germline ends. Germline V gene data show CDR1 as SGHDN and CDR2 as FVKESK. The CDR3 totals 13 residues. The CDR3 DNA reads as TGTGCCAGCAGCCAATTGAGCGGAACTGAAGCTTTCTTT. The encoded protein is CASSQLSGTEAFF. Using reference TRBV14 and TRBJ1-1 for the parts outside the CDR3, the full variable domain is EAGVTQFPSHSVIEKGQTVTLRCDPISGHDNLYWYRRVMGKEIKFLLHFVKESKQDESGMPNNRFLAERTGGTYSTLKVQPAELEDSGVYFCASSQLSGTEAFFGQGTRLTVV.

Ten or more counts support this clonotype. The chain uses TRBV19 and TRBJ1-2; D ambiguous. The germline CDR1 and CDR2 sequences are LNHDA and SQIVND (reference sequence). V was clipped by 5 bases and J by 3 bases, with 13 bases between them. The CDR3 sequence is 14 residues long. CDR3 sequence reads: CASSLTGSHYGYTF. In nucleotides, the CDR3 is TGTGCCAGTAGTCTGACGGGATCCCACTATGGCTACACCTTC.